This T cell receptor beta chain was observed in a study of cytomegalovirus exposure and HLA in healthy donors. Study-wide points: No immune exposure information besides CMV serostatus was available. In a later analysis, at a false discovery rate of 0.05, 16,951 TCR beta sequences matched HLA alleles.

On this clone itself: Antigen specificity is unknown.

Primers: 60 Vbeta forward and 13 Jbeta reverse. TCRdb's copy holds only in-frame clones and misses some; the assay was immunoSEQ multiplex PCR. This table holds about 43,000 clones, under 70% found once. This CDR3 has 14 amino acids. V was pared by 0 bases and J by 3 bases, with 9 bases between. Germline CDR1 MNHEY, CDR2 SMNVEV (reference sequence). This receptor was identified in a man in his 60s in good health and CMV-seropositive. Source material: PBMCs. This chain connects TRBV27 to TRBJ2-7; weak D call: TRBD2 (5 bases). DNA for the CDR3: TGTGCCAGCAGTTTATCGACCGGGGACTACGAGCAGTACTTC. Encoded protein: CASSLSTGDYEQYF.